The next 6 T cell receptor beta chains were all read from a single sample in a study of radiation and T cells in renal cell carcinoma. TCRdb's copy holds only in-frame clones and misses some; the assay was immunoSEQ multiplex PCR. The sample carries some 100,000 clones, approximately 83% recorded once. This sample's time point: baseline pretreatment blood. The treatment was: 15 Gy SBRT to primary tumor, nephrectomy 4 weeks later. Sequenced here: blood, sampled from a patient whose treatment included radiotherapy and nephrectomy. The receptors were sampled from a man between 60 and 75 years old with renal cell carcinoma.

This clone was observed a single time. The chain joins TRBV19 to TRBJ2-7; TRBD2 is a possible D gene (6 bases). CDR1 is LNHDA, CDR2 SQIVND, per germline (reference sequence). The CDR3 is made up of 15 amino acids. Deletions cut 5 bases from V and 0 bases from J, with 14 bases between. CDR3 nucleotides: TGTGCCAGTAGTCTAGGACGGGGGAGCTCCTACGAGCAGTACTTC. Residues: CASSLGRGSSYEQYF.

CDR3 bases: TGCGCCAGCAGCCAGCTAAGGGAAGTAGGGTATGGCTACACCTTC. It specifies CASSQLREVGYGYTF. The V and J genes are TRBV4-3 and TRBJ1-2; D call uncertain. The CDR3 loop spans 15 amino acids. Germline CDR1 reads LGHNA; CDR2 reads YSLEER. Trimming removed 3 bases from V and 5 bases from J, with 16 bases in between.

The chain carries TRBV2 and TRBJ2-7; TRBD2 matches at 9 bases. Germline CDR1 SNHLY, CDR2 FYNNEI. The CDR3 runs to 15 residues. V was pared by 4 bases and J by 0 bases, with 4 bases of the junction left unmatched. CDR3 nucleotide sequence: TGTGCCAGCAGTGGACTAGCGGCCATCTCCTACGAGCAGTACTTC. It specifies CASSGLAAISYEQYF.

In DNA, the CDR3 is TGTGCCAGCAGCCCCCAGGGGAAGAAGGTAAGTTCACCCCTCCACTTT. Translation: CASSPQGKKVSSPLHF. This chain links TRBV7-9 with TRBJ1-6; possible D gene TRBD1, 6 bases. CDR1 is SEHNR, CDR2 FQNEAQ, per germline (reference sequence). The CDR3 runs 16 residues. V was trimmed by 5 bases and J by 9 bases, leaving 20 bases between them.

The V and J genes are TRBV30 and TRBJ2-2; D is undetermined. CDR3 size: 17 residues. Germline V gives CDR1 GTSNPN, CDR2 SVGIG (reference sequence). The germline V and J ends were trimmed by 2 bases and 4 bases, with 20 bases remaining between them. DNA for the CDR3: TGTGCCTGGAGTAACGGTATCGGGTGGGCATCCACCGGGGAGCTGTTTTTT. Its translation is CAWSNGIGWASTGELFF.

The rearrangement links TRBV11-2 to TRBJ2-1; 9 bases are a match to TRBD2. In germline, CDR1 is SGHAT, CDR2 FQNNGV. J was trimmed by 5 bases and V by 5 bases; bases with no gene match: 4. The CDR3 spans 14 residues. CDR3 in amino acids: CASSLGLADNEQFF. In DNA form, the CDR3 reads TGTGCCAGCAGCCTGGGACTAGCCGACAATGAGCAGTTCTTC.